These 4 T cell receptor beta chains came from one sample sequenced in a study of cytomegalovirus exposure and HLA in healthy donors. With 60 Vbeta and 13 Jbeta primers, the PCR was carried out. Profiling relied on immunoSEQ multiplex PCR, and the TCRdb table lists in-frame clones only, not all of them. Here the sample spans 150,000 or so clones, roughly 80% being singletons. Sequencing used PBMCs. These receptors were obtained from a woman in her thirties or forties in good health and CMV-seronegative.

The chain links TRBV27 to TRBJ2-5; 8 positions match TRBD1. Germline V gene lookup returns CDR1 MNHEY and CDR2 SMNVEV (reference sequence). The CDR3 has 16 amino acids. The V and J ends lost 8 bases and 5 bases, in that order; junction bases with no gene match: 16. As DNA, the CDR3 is TGTGCCAGCCGGAGATCCTTGACAGGGGCGCGGGAGACCCAGTACTTC. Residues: CASRRSLTGARETQYF.

The CDR3 DNA is TGTGCCAGCAGCGAGGGACTAGCGGGATACGAGCAGTACTTC. Amino acid sequence: CASSEGLAGYEQYF. V and J are TRBV14 and TRBJ2-7; TRBD2 matches 13 bases. The V and J ends lost 5 bases and 4 bases, in that order; junction bases with no gene match: 2. Germline assignment: CDR1 SGHDN and CDR2 FVKESK. This CDR3 comprises 14 residues.

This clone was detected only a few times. The CDR3 DNA is TGTGCCAGCAGCCCTACTAGCGGGGGGGCCCAGATCCTGCATGAGCAGTTCTTC. Translating it yields CASSPTSGGAQILHEQFF. V and J are TRBV11-1 and TRBJ2-1; TRBD2 matches 13 bases. With 5 bases clipped from V and 8 bases from J, the junction kept 15 bases outside the gene matches. The germline V gene encodes CDR1 SGHAT and CDR2 FQDESV (reference sequence). The CDR3 is made up of 18 amino acids.

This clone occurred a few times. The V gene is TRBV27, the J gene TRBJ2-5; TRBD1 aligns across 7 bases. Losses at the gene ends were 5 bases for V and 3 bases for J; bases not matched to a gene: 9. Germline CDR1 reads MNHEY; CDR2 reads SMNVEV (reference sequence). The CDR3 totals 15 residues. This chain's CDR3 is CASSLDRDQEETQYF. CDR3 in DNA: TGTGCCAGCAGTCTAGACAGGGATCAGGAAGAGACCCAGTACTTC.